The clone carrying this T cell receptor beta chain was detected ten times or more. This sample was included in a study of T cells in Graves' hyperthyroidism and ophthalmopathy. The source material, RNA transcripts, was used to amplify TCR beta CDR3 regions. The TCR CDR3 first-round RT-PCR relied on the HTBI primer set. Via MiXCR, TCRdb re-called the multiplex PCR reads, giving one row per CDR3 protein. The data contain hundreds of thousands of distinct CDR3 sequences, approximately 24% of them seen just once; the ten biggest clones take up about 11%. The length of the CDR3 is 13 residues. Germline V gene sequence: CDR1 MNHEY, CDR2 SMNVEV (reference sequence). Trimming cost V 5 bases and J 8 bases, with 15 bases left between them.

The origin of this receptor is a young woman with Graves' ophthalmopathy. The source material was blood. J is TRBJ1-2 and V is TRBV27, with D possibly being TRBD1 (6 bases). In DNA form, the CDR3 reads TGTGCCAGCAGTCAACTGAACAGGGAAGGCTACACCTTC. Translation gives CASSQLNREGYTF.